This is a list of T cell receptor beta chains from one sample in a study of OX40 agonist ivuxolimab in advanced cancers. TCRdb's copy holds only in-frame clones and misses some; the assay was immunoSEQ multiplex PCR. The top ten hold 0.31% of the sample, which has about 67,000 clones, about 91% seen once. This sample comprised CD4+ or CD8+ T cells sorted from blood, obtained in a trial of the OX40 agonist ivuxolimab. Source of these receptors: an adult with an advanced solid tumor such as melanoma, head and neck, liver or kidney cancer. Both conserved end residues are part of each CDR3.

TRBJ2-5 | TRBV11-2 | CASSLAQETQYF
TRBJ2-7 | TRBV28 | CASSPPGLPYEQYF
TRBJ1-5 | TRBV5-1 | CASSEGTGFNQPQHF
TRBJ1-2 | TRBV6-5 | CASRATGDYGYTF
TRBJ2-1 | TRBV19 | CASSMGRDYNEQFF
TRBJ2-1 | TRBV7-8 | CASSLSGSSYNEQFF
TRBJ2-1 | TRBV5-1 | CASSLAVGISNEQFF
TRBJ1-3 | TRBV5-1 | CASSPSTGAVSGNTIYF
TRBJ2-1 | TRBV9 | CASSVVGWSEQFF
TRBJ2-7 | TRBV6-1 | CASSALLAANYEQYF
TRBJ2-1 | TRBV27 | CASSPTGLASRKNEQFF
TRBJ2-3 | TRBV2 | CASWREVADTDTQYF
TRBJ2-7 | TRBV6-5 | CASSYLTDLYEQYF
TRBJ1-1 | TRBV7-9 | CASSSRRQNTEAFF
TRBJ2-7 | TRBV11-1 | CASSWTRGNYEQYF
TRBJ1-2 | TRBV7-9 | CASSLQYGAGGYTF
TRBJ2-2 | TRBV5-4 | CASSLVGGRNTGELFF
TRBJ1-2 | TRBV6-5 | CASSYSRQGNGYTF
TRBJ2-7 | TRBV11-2 | CASSDGGRIVYEQYF
TRBJ2-3 | TRBV6-5 | CASSSGTPRDTQYF
TRBJ1-2 | TRBV29-1 | CSVGGVIANYGYTF
TRBJ2-7 | TRBV28 | CASSLSGGGGYEQYF
TRBJ2-1 | TRBV14 | CASSQIQRSNEQFF
TRBJ1-2 | TRBV25-1 | CASSQEIYGYTF
TRBJ1-5 | TRBV21-1 | CASSKTARGDSNQPQHF
TRBJ2-3 | TRBV4-1 | CASSPTSSGYTDTQYF
TRBJ1-6 | TRBV27 | CASSLRQGNSPLHF
TRBJ2-5 | TRBV5-1 | CASSRSGTSGAQETQYF
TRBJ1-5 | TRBV4-1 | CASSQEGGGNQPQHF
TRBJ1-2 | TRBV5-6 | CASSFVGGGGYTF
TRBJ2-7 | TRBV5-8 | CASRLRGREQYF
TRBJ1-5 | TRBV19 | CASSTRDTHQPQHF
TRBJ1-2 | TRBV19 | CASTTSRGNGYGYTF
TRBJ1-1 | TRBV7-6 | CASRQDSNTEAFF
TRBJ2-1 | TRBV5-1 | CASSITLAGIGNEQFF